This T cell receptor (beta chain) was sequenced in a study of blood T cells in healthy people across ages. Across the whole study: There was about one barcoded beta molecule captured by template switching per two T cells. Study outcomes and limitations: Unsorted PBMC input precluded a conclusive naive versus antigen-experienced comparison. Unknown CMV status may confound age-related changes in expanded clones.

Combining a sample-barcoded 5' primer with a J-beta primer mix, a second PCR ran for roughly 6 to 12 cycles. TCRdb recomputed calls from the 5' RACE reads with MiXCR, one row per CDR3 protein. In the table there are roughly 2 million distinct CDR3 sequences, roughly 52% of which are singletons. Details on this clonotype: Its target is not known.

Every sample yielded at least 7 million isolated PBMCs. V was pared by 0 bases and J by 11 bases, with 25 bases of the junction left unmatched. The CDR3 extends over 21 amino acids. Looked up from germline, CDR1 is DFQATT and CDR2 is SNEGSKA (reference sequence). The gene calls are TRBV20-1 and TRBJ2-1; TRBD2 agrees at 13 bases. The source material was blood. The sequence was obtained from a woman between 35 and 50 years old in good health. CDR3 nucleotide sequence: TGCAGTGCTAGAGACCCCACCGCGACAGGGGGCGGACTAGCGGGGGCCAGTCAGCAGTTCTTC. Protein: CSARDPTATGGGLAGASQQFF.